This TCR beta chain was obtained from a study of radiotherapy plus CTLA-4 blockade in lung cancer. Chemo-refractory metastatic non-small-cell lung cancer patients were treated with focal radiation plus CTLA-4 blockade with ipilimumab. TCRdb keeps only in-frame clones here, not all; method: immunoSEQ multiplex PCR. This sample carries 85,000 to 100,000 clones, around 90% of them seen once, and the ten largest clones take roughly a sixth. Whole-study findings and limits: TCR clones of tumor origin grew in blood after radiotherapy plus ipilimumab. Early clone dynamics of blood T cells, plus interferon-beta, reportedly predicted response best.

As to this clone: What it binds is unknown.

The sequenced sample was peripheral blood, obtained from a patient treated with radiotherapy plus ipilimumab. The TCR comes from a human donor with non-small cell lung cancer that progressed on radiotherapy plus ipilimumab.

The CDR3 loop reads CASSFSRGHSNQPQHF. DNA of the CDR3: TGTGCCAGCAGTTTTAGTCGAGGTCATAGCAATCAGCCCCAGCATTTT. This sequence joins TRBV28 and TRBJ1-5; D unresolved. Germline CDR1 reads MDHEN; CDR2 reads SYDVKM. This CDR3 has 16 residues. Trimming shortened V by 3 bases and J by 0 bases, and 12 bases separated the two germline ends.